This section outlines one TCR beta chain sequence together with its context. This record comes from a study of blood T cell repertoires in COVID-19. Whole-study context: From the United States, Italy and Spain came samples of acute and convalescent COVID-19. T cells, B-cell-depleted T cells, or PBMCs provided the cDNA or gDNA that served as material.

Data came from immunoSEQ multiplex PCR; TCRdb stores just in-frame clones and leaves some out. Of more than 25,000 clones in the sample, approximately 85% were seen once. The length of the CDR3 is 14 residues. CDR1 is SGHDT and CDR2 is YYEEEE in the germline V gene. Trimming left V 1 base short and J 0 bases short, with 7 bases between. The gene calls are TRBV5-6 and TRBJ1-1; D ambiguous. Sequenced input: peripheral blood. The clonotype was recovered from a man aged 55 to 70 with active COVID-19. The CDR3 protein is CASSLRGLNTEAFF. In DNA form, the CDR3 reads TGTGCCAGCAGCTTGAGAGGGTTGAACACTGAAGCTTTCTTT.